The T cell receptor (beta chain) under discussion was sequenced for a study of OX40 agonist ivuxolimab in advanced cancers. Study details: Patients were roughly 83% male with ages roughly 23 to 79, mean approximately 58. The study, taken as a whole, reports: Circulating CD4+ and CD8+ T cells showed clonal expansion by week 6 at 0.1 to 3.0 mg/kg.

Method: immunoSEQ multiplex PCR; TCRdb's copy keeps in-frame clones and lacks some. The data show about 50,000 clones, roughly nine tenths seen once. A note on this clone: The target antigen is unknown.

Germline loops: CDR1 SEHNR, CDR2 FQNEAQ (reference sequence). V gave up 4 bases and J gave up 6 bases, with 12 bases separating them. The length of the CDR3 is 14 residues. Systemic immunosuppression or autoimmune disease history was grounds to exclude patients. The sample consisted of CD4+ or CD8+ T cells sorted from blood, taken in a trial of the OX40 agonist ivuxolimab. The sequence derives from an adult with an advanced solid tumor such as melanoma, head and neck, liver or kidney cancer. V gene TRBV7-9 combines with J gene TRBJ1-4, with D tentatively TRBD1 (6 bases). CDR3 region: CASSSPSGDEKLFF. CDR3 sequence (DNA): TGTGCCAGCAGCTCTCCGTCAGGGGATGAAAAACTGTTTTTT.